This TCR beta chain was found in a study of cytomegalovirus exposure and HLA in healthy donors (dated by TCRdb to about 2017). For the wider study: According to an earlier analysis of several hundred of the donors, some 170 million T cells yielded 117 million unique TCR beta sequences and about 300 Gb of sequence data. An early release that covered fewer than 800 HLA-typed donors contained approximately 300 gigabases of sequencing data and about 93 million unique TCR sequences. Of the roughly 400 genotyped donors, approximately 83% fell in the genetic ancestry cluster associated with self-reported Caucasian donors. The aim of the study was to test whether cataloging public T cell receptors could identify signatures of past pathogen exposure. The T cell repertoires of 666 subjects were profiled by immunosequencing and related to cytomegalovirus serostatus. Besides the first cohort of 550 to 750 subjects, a separate validation cohort made up of roughly 120 different subjects was used. High-throughput TCR immunosequencing, statistical association of individual TCRs with disease status, and machine learning were combined to predict cytomegalovirus infection status. To study patterns of TCR occurrence, a later analysis re-analyzed previously published TCR beta repertoires from several hundred donors and added high-resolution HLA genotyping. In the later analysis, no new phenotypic data were used to find candidate immune exposures; instead, reliance was placed on TCR beta sequences and their occurrence across donors. An earlier analysis of around 640 of the donors used high-throughput TCR beta sequencing to judge whether each TCR beta V gene segment behaved as functional or pseudogenic. Donor age, sex, ethnicity and CMV serostatus were collected together with the repertoire data. In a later genetic analysis, genome-wide SNP genotypes for about three fifths of the 666 donors were used, and that subset was treated as a discovery cohort. Every repertoire in the discovery cohort had been generated on one and the same sequencing platform. HLA typing covered class I and class II loci at four-digit resolution. The number of typed donors differed by locus: roughly 620-630 for A, B, C, DRB1 and DQB1; 522 for DQA1; some 610 for DPA1; and about 450 for DPB1. Five DR-DQ haplotypes were handled as single units for association and clustering because linkage in the cohort was strong. Among some 410 genotyped donors of the cohort, an average of approximately 230,000 unique TCR beta nucleotide sequences were sequenced per donor, about a sixth of them non-productive. Broader findings and caveats from the paper: Only TCR beta chains were sequenced in this cohort, and the absence of alpha or paired-chain data limited detectable features. A cluster of highly shared sequence variants was judged likely to represent a technical artifact of the sequencing pipeline. When HLA alleles, especially DR and DQ, strongly co-occurred, attributing TCR associations to individual alleles was difficult. CMV serostatus was the only immune exposure information available for the cohort. Compared with the 666-donor mean, donors in an Asian-associated ancestry cluster had fewer N-insertions in productive TCRs, according to a later genetic analysis. A further reported finding was that TCR beta sequences accurately predicted the HLA-A and HLA-B alleles for most subjects in the first cohort. The authors suggested that the approach could potentially be extended to other disease states and immunological phenotypes. Sequencing depth was assumed to be roughly uniform across donors in the presence/absence analyses, though that assumption may not hold. Cytomegalovirus status was reported to be diagnosed by the classifier with high specificity and sensitivity in both the original and validation cohorts. Broadly in line with IMGT annotations, most TCR beta V segments showed up in productive rearrangements about 87% or about 30% of the time in an earlier analysis of several hundred of the donors. In a later analysis, TCR association rates were found to vary across HLA loci, with the most associated TCRs seen for DRB1 alleles and the fewest for HLA-C alleles. In the study, approximately 160 TCR beta chains were listed as associated with cytomegalovirus. Correlated functional status among segregating V segments might be attributable to linkage disequilibrium, but an unknown experimental factor could not be ruled out. In a later analysis, HLA-associated TCR beta chains were found to be more clonally expanded and to have lower generation probabilities than equally common non-associated chains. According to a later analysis, most CMV-associated TCR beta chains appeared to be HLA-restricted, and the HLA associations seemed to be driven largely by CMV exposure. Across donors, most TCR sequences were observed very rarely, whereas some public TCRs were present in many individuals. A few of the identified cytomegalovirus-associated TCR beta chains were confirmed in vitro to be specific for cytomegalovirus antigens. HLA typing was unavailable for some donors at each locus, so association tests used only the typed subset. In a later analysis, over 15,000 TCR beta sequences were associated with specific HLA alleles at a false discovery rate of 0.05. A later genetic analysis associated a missense DCLRE1C variant with V-gene and J-gene trimming of TCR beta chains, and an independent cohort replicated the association. The 87-base-pair reads could not distinguish some IMGT-functional V segments, including TRBV6-2 and TRBV6-3, so those segments were excluded. The earlier analysis of 450 to 700 of the donors excluded 15 to 20 rarely observed V segments, including chromosome 9 orphons, because counts were too low. A later analysis reported that several top co-occurrence clusters appeared linked to parvovirus B19, influenza, CMV and Epstein-Barr virus.

Receptors were amplified or captured by the immunoSEQ multiplex PCR assay. For the multiplex PCR, a mixture combining 60 forward primers for TCR Vbeta segments and 13 reverse primers for TCR Jbeta segments was used. The CDR3 region of rearranged TCR beta genes was amplified from genomic DNA with a multiplex PCR assay. The amplified TCR beta libraries were sequenced on the Illumina HiSeq System as 87-base-pair reads. Concerning the study's data processing: A later analysis counted about 80 million unique TCR beta chains across the 600 to 850 repertoires, and around 9.9 million of these chains were shared by at least two donors. Raw reads were error-corrected and collapsed into unique sequences with a nearest-neighbor algorithm that merged closely related sequences to remove PCR and sequencing errors. Alignment of CDR3 sequences to IMGT reference sequences was used to assign V, D and J gene segments. For a sequence to be retained, at least a six-nucleotide match to both a V gene segment and a J gene segment was required. A rearrangement counted as productive if the CDR3 had no stop codons and remained in frame with V and J, and every other rearrangement counted as non-productive. Following IMGT convention, CDR3 was defined as the stretch from the second conserved V-encoded cysteine up to the conserved J-encoded phenylalanine. In an earlier analysis of more than 550 of the donors, sequences lacking an unambiguous match to a single V gene segment were excluded. An earlier analysis of 500 to 700 of the donors classified V segments as functional when productive rearrangements were above 56.7% and as segregating when the standard deviation between donors was above 5%. To diagnose cytomegalovirus status from the catalog of TCR beta chain sequences, a statistical classification framework was built. A later analysis assigned V and J genes by comparing TCR nucleotide sequences with IMGT/GENE-DB human TR gene sequences. In a later analysis, CDR3 sequences and most-parsimonious VDJ recombination scenarios were assigned using the TCRdist pipeline. A later analysis defined each TCR beta chain by its CDR3 amino acid sequence plus V-gene family, and excluded reads lacking a unique V-gene family. A later analysis removed 592 highly shared, low-generation-probability nucleotide sequences to deal with suspected cross-contamination and a sequencing artifact. In a later analysis, a clonal expansion index was calculated for each public chain from normalized within-repertoire ranks of inferred template counts. In a later analysis, generation probabilities were computed using a VDJ recombination model fitted to out-of-frame rearrangements, and the results were checked against IGoR. In a later analysis, hypergeometric tests were used to score TCR-TCR, TCR-HLA and TCR-CMV co-occurrence, with a repertoire-size bias correction applied to TCR pairs. A later analysis estimated false discovery rates by permuting HLA or CMV assignments 20 times. In a later analysis, co-occurring TCRs were grouped with DBSCAN, and TCRdist sequence similarity was added when clustering was performed within HLA-allele-positive subsets. Co-occurrence clustering excluded repertoires with fewer than 30,000 or more than 120,000 public chains, plus five with anomalous nucleotide sharing. TCRdb took over this immuneACCESS table, retaining in-frame rearrangements with V and J assigned. Such tables are incomplete; in checked studies, under half of the missing clones stem from an unresolved V gene, and the remainder is unexplained. The V and J calls and the clone size are those of that table, but D and trimming were determined from the DNA. The sample table contains over 150,000 clones; only one count was recorded for 65% to 80% of them. The top ten constitute approximately 2.3% of the sample.

In total, over 600 healthy bone marrow donors made up the cohort. All cohort members were sampled while nominally healthy, although unrecorded immune exposures were likely present. The donor was CMV seronegative and belonged to the group of 352 seronegative cohort members. A peripheral blood sample was collected from each donor, and TCR beta sequencing was performed on peripheral blood mononuclear cells. Genomic DNA was extracted from the blood cell samples with the Qiagen DNeasy Blood Extraction Kit. Remarks on this clone: Its antigen is currently not known. No quality values exist for individual bases; no much larger clone is one base distant.

The CDR3 spans 21 residues, from the cysteine through the phenylalanine. Only CDR3 DNA is held: 63 bases, read in frame from base 1. Reading the germline V gene gives CDR1 MGHRA and CDR2 YSYEKL. Compared with germline, V lacks 3 bases and J lacks 0 bases; bases without a gene match: 17. Rearrangement joined TRBV4-1 to TRBJ2-7; 13 bases in the junction line up with TRBD2. The TCR originated in a man in his forties in good health and CMV-seronegative. The sequenced material came from PBMCs. The CDR3 region: CASSQPPVLAGGPSSSYEQYF. The nucleotide sequence reads TGCGCCAGCAGCCAGCCGCCGGTACTAGCGGGAGGGCCCTCGAGCTCCTACGAGCAGTACTTC.